The next 17 T cell receptor beta chains were all read from a single sample in a study of T-cell memory formation after mild COVID-19. TCRdb re-analysed the 5' RACE reads in MiXCR, keeping a single row per CDR3 protein. The table shows around 440,000 distinct CDR3 sequences, with 15% to 20% occurring only once. Sequenced input: PBMCs or a T cell subset sorted from them (not recorded which). These receptors all stem from an adult woman who had mild COVID-19 (a few samples of this study predate the infection). Cell type and time point are not known.

This clonotype was found many times. The chain employs TRBV18 and TRBJ2-1, with D possibly matching TRBD1 (5 bases). The CDR3 contains 12 residues. CDR1 is KGHSH and CDR2 is LQKENI in the germline V gene. Trimming removed 0 bases from V and 10 bases from J, with 7 bases in between. CDR3 in amino acids: CASSPPAGEQFF. The CDR3 bases are TGTGCCAGCTCACCACCGGCAGGGGAGCAGTTCTTC.

This clonotype was observed a handful of times. The rearrangement links TRBV30 to TRBJ2-2; the match to TRBD1 covers 7 bases. Germline CDR1 reads GTSNPN; CDR2 reads SVGIG (reference sequence). The CDR3 totals 13 residues. After removal of 3 bases from V and 7 bases from J, the junction contained 5 bases not matched to a gene. The CDR3 loop is CAWSTGDIGELFF. The CDR3 coding sequence is TGTGCCTGGAGCACAGGGGATATCGGGGAGCTGTTTTTT. The full variable domain, its missing parts supplied by reference TRBV30 and TRBJ2-2, is SQTIHQWPATLVQPVGSPLSLECTVEGTSNPNLYWYRQAAGRGLQLLFYSVGIGQISSEVPQNLSASRPQDRQFILSSKKLLLSDSGFYLCAWSTGDIGELFFGEGSRLTVL.

The gene calls are TRBV5-1 and TRBJ2-5; TRBD1 matches at 7 bases. This CDR3 is 16 amino acids long. With 2 bases clipped from V and 2 bases from J, the junction kept 9 bases outside the gene matches. CDR1 SGHRS and CDR2 YFSETQ come from the germline V gene. CDR3 residues: CASSFTTGTEQETQYF. As DNA, the CDR3 is TGCGCCAGCAGCTTTACTACCGGGACAGAGCAAGAGACCCAGTACTTC.

V usage is TRBV5-1 and J usage is TRBJ1-2; D is possibly TRBD1 (6 bases). CDR1 and CDR2 (germline): SGHRS, YFSETQ. Trimming removed 5 bases at V and 4 bases at J, with 15 bases between. The CDR3 is 14 amino acids. CDR3 nucleotide sequence: TGCGCCAGCAGACCACACAGGGCTCTCTATGGCTACACCTTC. This translates into CASRPHRALYGYTF. Filled out from reference TRBV5-1 and TRBJ1-2, the complete variable domain reads KAGVTQTPRYLIKTRGQQVTLSCSPISGHRSVSWYQQTPGQGLQFLFEYFSETQRNKGNFPGRFSGRQFSNSRSEMNVSTLELGDSALYLCASRPHRALYGYTFGSGTRLTVV.

This clonotype was found many times. The chain employs TRBV25-1 and TRBJ2-3, with D possibly TRBD1 on 6 matching bases. CDR1 and CDR2 (germline): MGHDK, SYGVNS. The CDR3 is 17 amino acids. V dropped 6 bases and J dropped 5 bases, with 24 bases sitting between them. The CDR3 region has the DNA TGTGCCAGCAGCTCATACCGGGACATGCAGGCCGGAGATACGCAGTATTTT. Protein sequence: CASSSYRDMQAGDTQYF.

V and J are TRBV11-3 and TRBJ2-3; 13 bases are a match to TRBD2. Germline CDR1 and CDR2: SGHNT and YENEEA. The length of the CDR3 is 16 residues. J gave up 1 base and V 5 bases, and 3 bases lay outside the gene matches. CDR3 loop: CASSRGTSGGTDTQYF. The CDR3 DNA reads as TGTGCCAGCAGCCGCGGGACTAGCGGGGGCACAGATACGCAGTATTTT.

The gene calls are TRBV20-1 and TRBJ1-2, with a tentative D call TRBD1 (6 bases). V dropped 6 bases and J dropped 5 bases, with 13 bases sitting between them. The germline V gene encodes CDR1 DFQATT and CDR2 SNEGSKA (reference sequence). The CDR3 length is 12 residues. CDR3 amino acids: CSAWDTSYGYTF. The CDR3 DNA sequence: TGCAGTGCATGGGACACTTCTTATGGCTACACCTTC.

This CDR3 reads CASRFFRDRNTGELFF. The DNA for the CDR3 is TGTGCCAGCAGATTCTTCCGGGACAGAAACACCGGGGAGCTGTTTTTT. The chain carries TRBV6-2 or TRBV6-3 and TRBJ2-2; TRBD1 matches at 7 bases. CDR1 and CDR2 from the germline V gene are MNHEY and SVGEGT. V trimming: 6 bases; J trimming: 2 bases; junction bases outside the gene matches: 9. The CDR3 contains 16 residues.

This chain joins TRBV15 and TRBJ1-5; D gene uncertain. Per the germline V gene, CDR1 is LNHNV and CDR2 is YYDKDF (reference sequence). V was pared by 0 bases and J by 6 bases, with 6 bases between. The CDR3 totals 13 residues. The CDR3 DNA follows: TGTGCCACCAGCAGAGATTACGGTCAGCCCCAGCATTTT. It specifies CATSRDYGQPQHF.

This clonotype has a handful of counts. At one of its ends the junction is not consistent with the germline gene, which may arise from a read error. The chain links TRBV5-1 to TRBJ2-7; TRBD1 matches at 7 bases. CDR1 is SGHRS, CDR2 YFSETQ, per germline. The CDR3 totals 14 residues. Here the CDR3 DNA reads TGCGCCGGCAGAACCGGGACAGATTCTTTGGAGCAGTACTTC. Amino acid sequence: CAGRTGTDSLEQYF.

This clonotype was seen a few times. The chain couples TRBV12-3 or TRBV12-4 to TRBJ2-2, with 7 bases identical to TRBD2. The CDR3 has 16 amino acids. Trimming took 5 bases from V and 5 from J; bases not matched to a gene: 11. DNA of the CDR3: TGTGCCAGCAGTCCGTGGACTAGTCTAATGACCGGGGAGCTGTTTTTT. Its protein product is CASSPWTSLMTGELFF.

The chain uses TRBV7-3 and TRBJ2-1; 16 positions match TRBD2. The germline V gene has CDR1 SGHTA and CDR2 FQGTGA. With 5 bases clipped from V and 0 bases from J, the junction kept 13 bases outside the gene matches. The CDR3 runs to 21 residues. This chain's CDR3 is CASSPIGGTSGRGGSYNEQFF. The CDR3 DNA reads TGTGCCAGCAGCCCGATTGGAGGGACTAGCGGGAGGGGCGGCTCCTACAATGAGCAGTTCTTC.

This clonotype appeared many times. This chain connects TRBV12-3 or TRBV12-4 to TRBJ2-7; D is tentatively TRBD1 or TRBD2 (5 bases each). The V gene lost 1 base and the J gene lost 2 bases, with 9 bases spanning the gap. The CDR3 sequence is 14 residues long. The CDR3 sequence is CASSLGDGPYEQYF. Here the CDR3 DNA reads TGTGCCAGCAGTTTAGGGGACGGACCCTACGAGCAGTACTTC.

In this sample, this clonotype turned up a few times. The V gene is TRBV11-2, the J gene TRBJ1-1; D not certain. The CDR3 covers 12 residues. V was trimmed by 4 bases and J by 7 bases, leaving 10 bases between them. CDR1 SGHAT and CDR2 FQNNGV come from the germline V gene. CDR3 in amino acids: CASSSSRIEAFF. The CDR3 DNA reads TGTGCCAGCAGCTCCTCCCGCATTGAAGCTTTCTTT.

The sample holds a few counts of this clonotype. The chain uses TRBV6-5 and TRBJ2-1; 11 bases are shared with TRBD1. CDR3 length: 15 residues. Germline lookup yields CDR1 MNHEY and CDR2 SVGAGI. V was pared by 4 bases and J by 8 bases, with 7 bases of the junction left unmatched. The CDR3 nucleotides read TGTGCCAGCAGTTCCCGGGACAGGGGGTCGGATGAGCAGTTCTTC. Amino acids: CASSSRDRGSDEQFF.

The chain carries TRBV10-3 and TRBJ1-1; no clear D. V was shortened by 3 bases and J by 1 base, with 9 bases between the two germline ends. The CDR3 runs to 14 residues. Per the germline V gene, CDR1 is ENHRY and CDR2 is SYGVKD. The CDR3 loop is CAISDVGGNTEAFF. The CDR3 bases are TGTGCCATCAGTGACGTAGGTGGGAACACTGAAGCTTTCTTT.

The genes are TRBV2 and TRBJ1-4; D might be TRBD1 (5 bases). Germline CDR1 and CDR2: SNHLY and FYNNEI. Trimming shortened V by 2 bases and J by 2 bases, and 9 bases separated the two germline ends. There are 15 residues in the CDR3. In DNA form, the CDR3 reads TGTGCCAGCAGTGAACGGGCAGGGACTAATGAAAAACTGTTTTTT. Translation: CASSERAGTNEKLFF.